These T cell receptor beta chains were read from a single sample in a study of blood T cell repertoires in COVID-19. Sequenced by immunoSEQ multiplex PCR; TCRdb stores in-frame clones only, minus some. The sample consists of about 160,000 clones, around 84% of them appearing once. Sequences were obtained from PBMCs or T cells enriched from blood (not recorded which). The receptors derive from a middle-aged man who had recovered from COVID-19. Each CDR3 is given with its conserved first and last residue. The order of the fields is clone size, D gene, V gene, J gene, CDR3 DNA, CDR3 protein. A D gene is named only where the DNA matches it firmly. Only part of the rows carry a size: once, few, many, or a class if the clone is expanded.

once	TRBD1	TRBV6-5	TRBJ2-5	TGTGCCAGCAGTTACTCTCCCACAGGGGGGGAGACCCAGTACTTC	CASSYSPTGGETQYF
many	TRBD1	TRBV12-5	TRBJ1-2	TGTGCTAGTGGCGACCCCGGGACAGGGAGATTGGGCGGCTACACCTTC	CASGDPGTGRLGGYTF
NA	TRBD1	TRBV14	TRBJ2-2	TGTGCCAGCAGCCGACAGGGAAGAGGGGAGCTGTTTTTT	CASSRQGRGELFF
NA	NA	TRBV19	TRBJ1-1	TGTGCCAGTAGTATTGGGCCGAACACTGAAGCTTTCTTT	CASSIGPNTEAFF
few	NA	TRBV7-8	TRBJ1-3	TGTGCCAGCAGCCCTAGGCGTCTGGGGGCGTCGGGAAACACCATATATTTT	CASSPRRLGASGNTIYF
few	NA	TRBV18	TRBJ2-5	TGTGCCAGCTCCCCAGGCGAGGGGGCCCAGTACTTC	CASSPGEGAQYF
NA	TRBD1	TRBV24-1	TRBJ2-1	TGTGCCACCAGTGCCGTTGGCCAGGACAGGGTAGGTGGAAATGAGCAGTTCTTC	CATSAVGQDRVGGNEQFF
NA	NA	TRBV18	TRBJ1-5	TGTGCCAGCTCACCTGACACCAATCAGCCCCAGCATTTT	CASSPDTNQPQHF
NA	NA	TRBV2	TRBJ2-3	TGTGCCAGCAGCCTTTCCCCACCTGGCGGGGTTAGCACAGATACGCAGTATTTT	CASSLSPPGGVSTDTQYF
NA	NA	TRBV2	TRBJ1-1	TGTGCCAGCAGCGGGTCAATAATGAACACTGAAGCTTTCTTT	CASSGSIMNTEAFF
NA	NA	TRBV19	TRBJ2-3	TGTGCCAGTAGTATAACAGGGCTGGGGACAGATACGCAGTATTTT	CASSITGLGTDTQYF
NA	NA	TRBV3-1/TRBV3-2	TRBJ2-1	TGTGCCAGCAGCCAACTAGGCTCCTACAATGAGCAGTTCTTC	CASSQLGSYNEQFF
once	TRBD1	TRBV18	TRBJ2-5	TGTGCCAGCTCACCATTCAGGGGGCTGGAGGGGACCCAGTACTTC	CASSPFRGLEGTQYF
NA	NA	TRBV25-1	TRBJ1-1	TGTGCCAGCAGTGACAGGCGGGACACTGAAGCTTTCTTT	CASSDRRDTEAFF
NA	NA	TRBV18	TRBJ1-1	TGTGCCAGCTCACCAGAGGCAGACCACGAGGCTTTCTTT	CASSPEADHEAFF
NA	TRBD2	TRBV6-5	TRBJ2-3	TGTGCCAGCAGGGGAGCGGGGGCCCGCACAGATACGCAGTATTTT	CASRGAGARTDTQYF
once	NA	TRBV6-6	TRBJ2-3	TGTGCCAGCAGTTACTTAGCGAGGCTACGACGAGATACGCAGTATTTT	CASSYLARLRRDTQYF
NA	NA	TRBV24-1	TRBJ2-5	TGTGCCACCAGTGACGGAAACAGCCCATTGGCAAGAGAGACCCAGTACTTC	CATSDGNSPLARETQYF
NA	NA	TRBV6-2/TRBV6-3	TRBJ2-7	TGTGCCAGCAGTTATAACAGGAACGAGCAGTACTTC	CASSYNRNEQYF
NA	TRBD2	TRBV7-3	TRBJ2-3	TGTGCCAGCAGCTTAACTAGCGGGGGGGTAAGCACAGATACGCAGTATTTT	CASSLTSGGVSTDTQYF
NA	NA	TRBV19	TRBJ1-4	TGTGCCAGTAGTATAACGGGGGTACATCAGGAAAAACTGTTTTTT	CASSITGVHQEKLFF
once	TRBD1	TRBV2	TRBJ2-3	TGTGCCAGCAGGGAGGACAGGGCGGTGACAGATACGCAGTATTTT	CASREDRAVTDTQYF
many	NA	TRBV7-8	TRBJ1-1	TGTGCCAGCAGCTTAGACATAGGGGGTCTAGGCACTGAAGCTTTCTTT	CASSLDIGGLGTEAFF
NA	TRBD1	TRBV6-1	TRBJ2-5	TGTGCCAGCAGTGAAGGTTGGGGACAGGGGGTTAGGGGGACCCAGTACTTC	CASSEGWGQGVRGTQYF
NA	NA	TRBV30	TRBJ1-2	TGTGCCTGGAGTGTCAATTCCTATGGCTACACCTTC	CAWSVNSYGYTF
NA	NA	TRBV5-4	TRBJ1-6	TGTGCCAGCAGCTTGGCGGGGGGCGGTAATTCACCCCTCCACTTT	CASSLAGGGNSPLHF
NA	NA	TRBV21-1	TRBJ2-7	TGTGCCAGCACCCCGGGGGGGGACCGTTACTCCTACGAGCAGTACTTC	CASTPGGDRYSYEQYF
NA	TRBD1	TRBV9	TRBJ1-1	TGTGCCAGCAGCGCCAAGACAGGGGTACGGGACATGAACACTGAAGCTTTCTTT	CASSAKTGVRDMNTEAFF
NA	TRBD2	TRBV7-6	TRBJ2-3	TGTGCCAGCAGCTCAGCGGGGGGGTCTTTTACGCAGTATTTT	CASSSAGGSFTQYF
NA	TRBD1	TRBV7-8	TRBJ2-1	TGTGCCAGCAGCTTACGGGGACAGGGGGCCATCAGCTCCTACAATGAGCAGTTCTTC	CASSLRGQGAISSYNEQFF
NA	NA	TRBV2	TRBJ1-1	TGTGCCAGCAGTGTTGAGGTAGGAAACACTGAAGCTTTCTTT	CASSVEVGNTEAFF
NA	NA	TRBV18	TRBJ2-3	TGTGCCAGCTCACCGCCAGGTTTCCTTACAGATACGCAGTATTTT	CASSPPGFLTDTQYF
NA	NA	TRBV5-6	TRBJ1-3	TGTGCCAGCAGCTTGGGGCAGGGCGTAAATCGCTTCTCTGGAAACACCATATATTTT	CASSLGQGVNRFSGNTIYF
NA	TRBD2	TRBV24-1	TRBJ2-1	TGTGCCACCAGTGATTTAGGGCGGGGGTACAATGAGCAGTTCTTC	CATSDLGRGYNEQFF
NA	TRBD1	TRBV5-5	TRBJ2-3	TGTGCCAGCAGCACCGGGACAGCTTATAGCACAGATACGCAGTATTTT	CASSTGTAYSTDTQYF
once	TRBD1	TRBV5-6	TRBJ1-5	TGTGCCAGCAGACGGACAGGTGCGTACAATCAGCCCCAGCATTTT	CASRRTGAYNQPQHF